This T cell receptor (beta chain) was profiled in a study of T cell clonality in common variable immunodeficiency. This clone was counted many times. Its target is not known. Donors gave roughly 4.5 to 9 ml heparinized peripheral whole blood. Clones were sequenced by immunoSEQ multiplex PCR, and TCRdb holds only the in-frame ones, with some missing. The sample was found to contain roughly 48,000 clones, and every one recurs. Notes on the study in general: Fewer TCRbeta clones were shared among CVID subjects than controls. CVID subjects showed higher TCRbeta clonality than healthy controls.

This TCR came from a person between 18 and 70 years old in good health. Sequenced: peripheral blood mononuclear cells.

Here the CDR3 reads CASSRVGQGAKTQYF. CDR3 DNA, as far as it was read: TGTGCCAGCAGCCGGGTGGGCCAGGGGGCAAAGACG. The rearrangement links TRBV5-6 to TRBJ2-3; 8 bases align to TRBD1. The read comes to an end 3 residues before the CDR3 does, leaving the germline J gene to fill in the end. Looked up from germline, CDR1 is SGHDT and CDR2 is YYEEEE. The CDR3 totals 15 residues.